This is a list of T cell receptor beta chains from one sample in a study of blood T cell repertoires in COVID-19. Some clones are missing from TCRdb's copy, which holds only in-frame ones; the method was immunoSEQ multiplex PCR. Of 150,000 to 200,000 clones listed, approximately 93% are singletons. The specimen was peripheral blood. These receptors all stem from an older woman with COVID-19, enrolled during active disease. The CDR3 runs from the conserved cysteine through the conserved F or W. The order of the fields is J gene, V gene, D gene, clone size, CDR3 DNA, CDR3 protein. D genes are given only for firm matches. Expanded clones are given a class, and other clones once, few, many or no size at all.

TRBJ2-3 TRBV19 . . TGTGCCAGCAGGGCGGGCGGGGCCACAGATACGCAGTATTTT CASRAGGATDTQYF
TRBJ1-6 TRBV15 TRBD1 once TGTGCCACCAGCAGAGACCCAGGGGGCTCCTATAATTCACCCCTCCACTTT CATSRDPGGSYNSPLHF
TRBJ1-4 TRBV2 TRBD1 few TGTGCCAGCAGTAAGAGCAGGGGGCCTTTGACTAATGAAAAACTGTTTTTT CASSKSRGPLTNEKLFF
TRBJ1-6 TRBV7-9 . . TGTGCCAGCAGCCCCGGGGCGGGGACCCTTAATTCACCCCTCCACTTT CASSPGAGTLNSPLHF
TRBJ1-5 TRBV4-2 TRBD1 . TGTGCCAGCAGCCGGGGACAGGAGGGCAATCAGCCCCAGCATTTT CASSRGQEGNQPQHF
TRBJ1-6 TRBV5-6 TRBD1 . TGTGCCAGCAGCTTAATGACAGGGGATTCACCCCTCCACTTT CASSLMTGDSPLHF
TRBJ2-5 TRBV9 TRBD2 . TGTGCCAGCAGCGTTGGGCTAGCGGGAGAGACCCAGTACTTC CASSVGLAGETQYF
TRBJ1-4 TRBV5-1 . . TGCGCCAGCTCCGGAGGGGAACTTAATGAAAAACTGTTTTTT CASSGGELNEKLFF
TRBJ2-2 TRBV19 . . TGTGCCAGTAACCCTAGGGCAGGGAGGCTAAGGACCGGGGAGCTGTTTTTT CASNPRAGRLRTGELFF
TRBJ1-5 TRBV10-2 TRBD1 . TGCGCCAGCAGTGGGACAGGGGGAAATCAGCCCCAGCATTTT CASSGTGGNQPQHF
TRBJ1-2 TRBV9 TRBD1 . TGTGCCAGCAGCCCCGGGACAGGGAACTATGGCTACACCTTC CASSPGTGNYGYTF
TRBJ2-2 TRBV5-1 . . TGCGCCAGCAGCTTGGCTGGGGGGGCCCTTAACACCGGGGAGCTGTTTTTT CASSLAGGALNTGELFF
TRBJ1-6 TRBV27 TRBD1 . TGTGCCAGCAGTCGACAGGGTGGGATGAATTCACCCCTCCACTTT CASSRQGGMNSPLHF
TRBJ1-2 TRBV19 TRBD1 . TGTGCCACCGATCGACAGGGCAGTTATGGCTACACCTTC CATDRQGSYGYTF
TRBJ2-3 TRBV10-1 . once TGCGCCAGCAATGGGACTTCCCCCTCGACAGATACGCAGTATTTT CASNGTSPSTDTQYF
TRBJ1-4 TRBV18 . few TGTGCCAGCTCACCACCTACAGGGATTTCCACTAATGAAAAACTGTTTTTT CASSPPTGISTNEKLFF
TRBJ2-3 TRBV6-6 TRBD2 . TGTGCCAGCGTGGTAGCGGGGGTGGCAGGAACGCAGTATTTT CASVVAGVAGTQYF
TRBJ1-4 TRBV9 TRBD1 . TGTGCCAGCAGCGGACAGGGGCTAGCTAATGAAAAACTGTTTTTT CASSGQGLANEKLFF
TRBJ2-7 TRBV29-1 TRBD1 . TGCAGCGTAGGCGGACAGGCCTACGAGCAGTACTTC CSVGGQAYEQYF
TRBJ2-1 TRBV7-2 . . TGTGCCAGCAGCTTAACGGTGGACACCAACAAGCAGTTCTTC CASSLTVDTNKQFF
TRBJ1-5 TRBV6-2/TRBV6-3 . . TGTGCCAGCAGTCCAATAGGGGGTGGCAATCAGCCCCAGCATTTT CASSPIGGGNQPQHF
TRBJ1-5 TRBV20-1 TRBD1 . TGCAGTGCTAGTGTCGACAGGGTCGATCAGCCCCAGCATTTT CSASVDRVDQPQHF
TRBJ2-5 TRBV2 TRBD1 . TGTGCCAGCAGTGAAAGGGGACAGGGAAAAGAGACCCAGTACTTC CASSERGQGKETQYF
TRBJ1-5 TRBV27 . . TGTGCCAGCAGTGGCCTGGGGGGGGCGGGCCAGCCCCAGCATTTT CASSGLGGAGQPQHF
TRBJ1-1 TRBV5-1 TRBD1 . TGCGCCAGCAGCATAACAGGGGGGGTAAACACTGAAGCTTTCTTT CASSITGGVNTEAFF
TRBJ2-1 TRBV7-3 . . TGTGCCAGCAGCTTAACGGGCGAGCAGTTCTTC CASSLTGEQFF
TRBJ1-1 TRBV18 . once TGTGCCAGCTCACCACAAAGGGGCTCGAACACTGAAGCTTTCTTT CASSPQRGSNTEAFF
TRBJ1-1 TRBV9 TRBD1 once TGTGCCAGCAGCGCCCGGGACAGGTTTTTCTTT CASSARDRFFF
TRBJ1-5 TRBV19 . . TGTGCCAGTAGTATGGCCAATCAGCCCCAGCATTTT CASSMANQPQHF
TRBJ2-2 TRBV6-6 TRBD2 . TGTGCCAGCAGTTGGGGACTAGCGGGGGAGACCGGGGAGCTGTTTTTT CASSWGLAGETGELFF
TRBJ2-1 TRBV29-1 . . TGCAGCGTTGATCAGTGGGGGCACTACAATGAGCAGTTCTTC CSVDQWGHYNEQFF
TRBJ2-3 TRBV6-5 . . TGTGCCAGCAGTTACAGGGGAGATACGCAGTATTTT CASSYRGDTQYF
TRBJ1-6 TRBV27 TRBD1 . TGTGCCAGCAGTTGGACAGGGTATTCACCCCTCCACTTT CASSWTGYSPLHF
TRBJ1-5 TRBV6-2/TRBV6-3 . . TGTGCCAGCAGTTACTCAGGGGTAACGAATCAGCCCCAGCATTTT CASSYSGVTNQPQHF
TRBJ2-7 TRBV27 . . TGTGCCAGCAGTCCGGATGACAGAGACTACGAGCAGTACTTC CASSPDDRDYEQYF